Sequencing of this T cell receptor beta chain was carried out in a study of CD8+ T cells in alopecia areata. Alopecia areata patients gave lesional scalp punch biopsies and peripheral blood samples. cDNA serving as the sequencing template came from extracted, reverse transcribed RNA. The protocol was immunoSEQ multiplex PCR, while the TCRdb copy is restricted to in-frame clones and leaves out a portion. In the table there are some 82,000 clones, roughly half of which are singletons. Sequences were obtained from NKG2D-high CD8+ T cells sorted from blood. The clonotype comes from a human donor with alopecia areata.

The CDR3 loop is CASSPGRPWRGADGYTF. In nucleotides, the CDR3 is TGTGCCAGCAGCCCCGGCCGGCCGTGGCGGGGAGCTGACGGCTACACCTTC. The rearrangement joins TRBV5-6 to TRBJ1-2; D gene unclear. CDR3 length equals 17 residues. From germline, CDR1 is SGHDT and CDR2 YYEEEE. Trimming left V 4 bases short and J 8 bases short, with 27 bases between.